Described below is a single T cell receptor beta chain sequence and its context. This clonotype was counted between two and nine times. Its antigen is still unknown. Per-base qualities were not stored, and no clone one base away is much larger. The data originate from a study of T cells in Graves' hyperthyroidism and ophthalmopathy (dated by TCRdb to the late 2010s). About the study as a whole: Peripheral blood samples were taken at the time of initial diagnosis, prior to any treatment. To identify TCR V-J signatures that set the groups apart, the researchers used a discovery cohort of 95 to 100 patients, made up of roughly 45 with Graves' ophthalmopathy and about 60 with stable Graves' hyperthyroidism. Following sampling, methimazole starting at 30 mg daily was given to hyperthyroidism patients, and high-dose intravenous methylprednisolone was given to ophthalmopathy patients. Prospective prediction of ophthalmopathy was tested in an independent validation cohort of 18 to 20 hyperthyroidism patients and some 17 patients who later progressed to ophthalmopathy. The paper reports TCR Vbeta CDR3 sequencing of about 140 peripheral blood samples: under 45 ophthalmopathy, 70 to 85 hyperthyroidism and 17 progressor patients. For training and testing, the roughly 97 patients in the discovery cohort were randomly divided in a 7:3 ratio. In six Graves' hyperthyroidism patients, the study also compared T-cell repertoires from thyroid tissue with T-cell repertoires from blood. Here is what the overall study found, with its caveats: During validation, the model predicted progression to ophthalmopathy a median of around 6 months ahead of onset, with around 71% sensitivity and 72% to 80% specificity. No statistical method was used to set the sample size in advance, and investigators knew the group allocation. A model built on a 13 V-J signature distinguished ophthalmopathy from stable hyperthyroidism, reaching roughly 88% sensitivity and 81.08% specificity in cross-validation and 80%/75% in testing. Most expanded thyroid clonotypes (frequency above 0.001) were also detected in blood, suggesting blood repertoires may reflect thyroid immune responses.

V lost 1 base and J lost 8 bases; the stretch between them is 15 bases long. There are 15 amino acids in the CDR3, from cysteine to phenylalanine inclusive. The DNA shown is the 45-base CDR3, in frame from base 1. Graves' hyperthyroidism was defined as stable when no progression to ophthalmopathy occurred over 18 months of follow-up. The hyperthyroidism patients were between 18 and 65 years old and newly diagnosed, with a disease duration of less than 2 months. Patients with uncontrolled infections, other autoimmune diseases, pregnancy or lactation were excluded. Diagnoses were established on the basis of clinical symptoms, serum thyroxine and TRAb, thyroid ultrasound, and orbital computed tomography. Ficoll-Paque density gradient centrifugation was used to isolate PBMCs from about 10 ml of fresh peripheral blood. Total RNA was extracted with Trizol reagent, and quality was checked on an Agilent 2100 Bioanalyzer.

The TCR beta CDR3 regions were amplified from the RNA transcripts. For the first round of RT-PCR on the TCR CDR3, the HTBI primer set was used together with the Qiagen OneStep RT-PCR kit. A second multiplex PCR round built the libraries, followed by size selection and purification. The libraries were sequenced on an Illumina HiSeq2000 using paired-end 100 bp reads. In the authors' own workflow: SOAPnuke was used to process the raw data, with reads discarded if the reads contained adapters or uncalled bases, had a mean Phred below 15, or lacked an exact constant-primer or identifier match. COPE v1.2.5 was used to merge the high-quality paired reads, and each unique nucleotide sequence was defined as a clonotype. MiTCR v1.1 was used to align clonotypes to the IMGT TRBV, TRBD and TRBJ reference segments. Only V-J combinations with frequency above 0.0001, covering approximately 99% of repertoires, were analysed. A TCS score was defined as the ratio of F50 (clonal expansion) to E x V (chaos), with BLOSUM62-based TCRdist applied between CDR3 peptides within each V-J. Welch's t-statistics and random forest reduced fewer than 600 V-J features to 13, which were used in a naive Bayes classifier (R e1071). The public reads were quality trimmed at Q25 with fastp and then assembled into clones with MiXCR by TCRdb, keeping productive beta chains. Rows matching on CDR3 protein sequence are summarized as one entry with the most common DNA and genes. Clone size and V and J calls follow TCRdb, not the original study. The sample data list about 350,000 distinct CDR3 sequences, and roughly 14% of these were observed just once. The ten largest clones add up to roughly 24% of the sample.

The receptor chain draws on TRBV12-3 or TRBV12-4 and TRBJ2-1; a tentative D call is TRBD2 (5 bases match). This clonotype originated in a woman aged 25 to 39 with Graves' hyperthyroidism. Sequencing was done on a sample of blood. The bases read TGTGCCAGCAGTTTAGTAAGCGGAAGAAGGGATGAGCAGTTCTTC. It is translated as CASSLVSGRRDEQFF.